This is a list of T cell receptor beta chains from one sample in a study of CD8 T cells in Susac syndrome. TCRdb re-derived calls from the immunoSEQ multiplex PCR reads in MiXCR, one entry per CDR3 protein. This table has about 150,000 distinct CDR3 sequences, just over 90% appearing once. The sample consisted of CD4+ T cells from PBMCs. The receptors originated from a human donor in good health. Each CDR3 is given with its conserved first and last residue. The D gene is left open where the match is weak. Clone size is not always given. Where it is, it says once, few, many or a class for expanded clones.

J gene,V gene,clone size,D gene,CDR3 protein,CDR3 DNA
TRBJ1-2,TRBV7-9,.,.,CASSLGGQLPNYGYTF,TGTGCCAGCAGCTTAGGAGGACAGCTTCCTAACTATGGCTACACCTTC
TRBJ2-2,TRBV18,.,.,CASSPGEIRADTGELFF,TGTGCCAGCTCACCGGGCGAGATTAGGGCCGACACCGGGGAGCTGTTTTTT
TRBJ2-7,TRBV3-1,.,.,CASSQECYEQYF,TGTGCCAGCAGCCAAGAGTGCTACGAGCAGTACTTC
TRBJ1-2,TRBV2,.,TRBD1,CASSRDREYSYGYTF,TGTGCCAGCAGCCGGGACAGGGAATATAGCTATGGCTACACCTTC
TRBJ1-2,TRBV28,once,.,CASSLSRDPNGYTF,TGTGCCAGCAGTTTATCCCGGGATCCTAATGGCTACACCTTC
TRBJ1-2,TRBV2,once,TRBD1,CASWGRGFYGYTF,TGTGCCAGCTGGGGCAGGGGGTTCTATGGCTACACCTTC
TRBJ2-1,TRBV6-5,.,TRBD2,CASSSVAGGSNEQFF,TGTGCCAGCAGTTCCGTCGCGGGAGGTTCCAATGAGCAGTTCTTC
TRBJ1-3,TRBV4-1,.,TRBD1,CASSHPLQDREDTIYF,TGCGCCAGCAGCCACCCCCTCCAGGACAGGGAGGACACCATATATTTT
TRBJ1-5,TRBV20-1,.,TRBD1,CSAGETGGRNQPQHF,TGCAGTGCTGGGGAGACAGGGGGCAGGAATCAGCCCCAGCATTTT
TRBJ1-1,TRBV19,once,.,CASSLGFNTEAFF,TGTGCCAGTAGTTTGGGTTTTAACACTGAAGCTTTCTTT
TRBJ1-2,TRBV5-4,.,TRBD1,CASSLGGVTGNYGYTF,TGTGCCAGCAGCCTTGGAGGGGTGACAGGGAACTATGGCTACACCTTC
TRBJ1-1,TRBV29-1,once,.,CSVEGGKWAEAFF,TGCAGCGTTGAAGGAGGGAAATGGGCTGAAGCTTTCTTT
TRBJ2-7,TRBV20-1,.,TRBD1,CSARDAGQGSFYEQYF,TGCAGTGCTAGAGATGCCGGACAGGGGAGTTTCTACGAGCAGTACTTC
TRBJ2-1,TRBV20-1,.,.,CSARGLDEQFF,TGCAGTGCTAGAGGGTTGGATGAGCAGTTCTTC
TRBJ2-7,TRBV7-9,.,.,CASSLRGAGDEQYF,TGTGCCAGCAGCTTACGGGGGGCTGGGGACGAGCAGTACTTC
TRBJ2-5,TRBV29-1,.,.,CSLSGPPETQYF,TGCAGCTTATCCGGGCCACCAGAGACCCAGTACTTC
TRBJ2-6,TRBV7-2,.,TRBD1,CASSWTGSGANVLTF,TGTGCCAGCAGCTGGACAGGCTCTGGGGCCAACGTCCTGACTTTC
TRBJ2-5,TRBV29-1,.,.,CSVDMGKRESQYF,TGCAGCGTTGATATGGGGAAAAGAGAGTCCCAGTACTTC
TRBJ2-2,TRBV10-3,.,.,CAIRNTGELFF,TGTGCCATCAGGAACACCGGGGAGCTGTTTTTT
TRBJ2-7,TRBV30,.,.,CAYKGSNYEQYF,TGTGCCTATAAAGGAAGTAACTACGAGCAGTACTTC
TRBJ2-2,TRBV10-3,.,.,CAISADREVGELFF,TGTGCCATCAGTGCTGACAGGGAGGTCGGGGAGCTGTTTTTT
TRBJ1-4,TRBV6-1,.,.,CASTETHRGEKLFF,TGTGCCAGCACCGAGACTCATCGTGGGGAAAAACTGTTTTTT
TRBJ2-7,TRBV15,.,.,CATSRGGQQSSYEQYF,TGTGCCACCAGCAGAGGAGGACAACAGAGCTCCTACGAGCAGTACTTC